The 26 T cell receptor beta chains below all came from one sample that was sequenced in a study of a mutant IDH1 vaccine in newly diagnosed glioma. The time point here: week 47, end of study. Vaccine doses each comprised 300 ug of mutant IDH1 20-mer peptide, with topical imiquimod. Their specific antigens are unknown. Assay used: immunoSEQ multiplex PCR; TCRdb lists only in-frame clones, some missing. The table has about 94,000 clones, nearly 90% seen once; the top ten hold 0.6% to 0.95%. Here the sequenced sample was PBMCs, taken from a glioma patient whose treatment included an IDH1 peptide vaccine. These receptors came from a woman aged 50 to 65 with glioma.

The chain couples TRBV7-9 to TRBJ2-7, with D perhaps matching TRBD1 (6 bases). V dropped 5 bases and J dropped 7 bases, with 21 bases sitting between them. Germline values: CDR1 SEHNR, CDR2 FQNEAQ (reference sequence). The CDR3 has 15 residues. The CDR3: CASSAPGVPPWEQYF. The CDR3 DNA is TGTGCCAGCAGCGCCCCAGGGGTTCCTCCCTGGGAGCAGTACTTC.

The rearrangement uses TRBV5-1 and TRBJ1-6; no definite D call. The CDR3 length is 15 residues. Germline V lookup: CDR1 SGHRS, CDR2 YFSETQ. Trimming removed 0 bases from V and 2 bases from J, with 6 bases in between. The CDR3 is CASSLDGPYNSPLHF. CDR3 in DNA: TGCGCCAGCAGCTTGGATGGCCCCTATAATTCACCCCTCCACTTT.

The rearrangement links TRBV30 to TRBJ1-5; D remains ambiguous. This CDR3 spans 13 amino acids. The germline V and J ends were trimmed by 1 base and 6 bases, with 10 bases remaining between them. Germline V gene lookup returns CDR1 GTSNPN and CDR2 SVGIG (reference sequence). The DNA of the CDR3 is TGTGCCTGGAGTGCTGCCGAGGGTCAGCCCCAGCATTTT. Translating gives CAWSAAEGQPQHF. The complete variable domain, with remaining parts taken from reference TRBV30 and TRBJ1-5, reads SQTIHQWPATLVQPVGSPLSLECTVEGTSNPNLYWYRQAAGRGLQLLFYSVGIGQISSEVPQNLSASRPQDRQFILSSKKLLLSDSGFYLCAWSAAEGQPQHFGDGTRLSIL.

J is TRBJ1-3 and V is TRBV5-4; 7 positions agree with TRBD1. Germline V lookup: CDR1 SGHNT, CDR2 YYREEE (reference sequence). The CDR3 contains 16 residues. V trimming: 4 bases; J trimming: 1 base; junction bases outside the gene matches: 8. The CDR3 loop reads CASSDRTGDSGNTIYF. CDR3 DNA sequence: TGTGCCAGCAGCGACAGGACAGGCGATTCTGGAAACACCATATATTTT.

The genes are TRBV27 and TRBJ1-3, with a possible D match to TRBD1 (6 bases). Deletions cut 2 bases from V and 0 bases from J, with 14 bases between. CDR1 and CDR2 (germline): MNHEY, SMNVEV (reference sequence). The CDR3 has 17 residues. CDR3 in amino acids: CASSLQGSLHSGNTIYF. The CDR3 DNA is TGTGCCAGCAGTTTACAGGGGTCCCTCCACTCTGGAAACACCATATATTTT.

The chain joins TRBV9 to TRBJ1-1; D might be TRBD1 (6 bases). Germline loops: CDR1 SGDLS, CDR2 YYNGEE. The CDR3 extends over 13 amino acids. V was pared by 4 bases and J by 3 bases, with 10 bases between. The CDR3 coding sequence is TGTGCCAGCAGCCCACGGACAGACACTGAAGCTTTCTTT. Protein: CASSPRTDTEAFF.

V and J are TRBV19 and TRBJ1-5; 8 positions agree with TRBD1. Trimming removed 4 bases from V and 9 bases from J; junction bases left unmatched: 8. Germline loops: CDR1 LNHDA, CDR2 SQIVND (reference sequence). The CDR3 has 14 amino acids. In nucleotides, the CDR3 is TGTGCCAGTAGTACGACAGGGGATCAGTTGCCCCAGCATTTT. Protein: CASSTTGDQLPQHF.

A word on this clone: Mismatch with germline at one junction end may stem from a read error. The CDR3 DNA is TGTGCCAGCAGTGAAGGTGCGAAGACCGGGGAGCTGTTTTTT. Protein: CASSEGAKTGELFF. J is TRBJ2-2 and V is TRBV6-1, with no clear D. Per germline, CDR1 MNHNS and CDR2 SASEGT. The CDR3 has 14 amino acids.

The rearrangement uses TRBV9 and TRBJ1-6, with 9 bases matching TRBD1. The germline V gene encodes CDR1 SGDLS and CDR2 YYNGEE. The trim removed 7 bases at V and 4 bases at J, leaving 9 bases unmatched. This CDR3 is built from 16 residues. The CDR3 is CASGSTGGYYNSPLHF. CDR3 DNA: TGTGCCAGCGGGTCCACAGGGGGCTATTATAATTCACCCCTCCACTTT.

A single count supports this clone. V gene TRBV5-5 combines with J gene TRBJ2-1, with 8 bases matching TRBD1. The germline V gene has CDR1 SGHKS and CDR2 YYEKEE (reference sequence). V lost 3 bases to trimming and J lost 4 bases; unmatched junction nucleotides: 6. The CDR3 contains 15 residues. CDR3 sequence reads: CASSSQGATYNEQFF. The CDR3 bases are TGTGCCAGCAGCTCCCAGGGGGCCACTTACAATGAGCAGTTCTTC.

CDR3 in amino acids: CASSTGTSGGETQYF. The CDR3 DNA follows: TGCGCCAGCAGCACCGGGACTAGCGGGGGAGAGACCCAGTACTTC. The gene calls are TRBV5-1 and TRBJ2-5, with 14 nucleotides matching TRBD2. The V gene's germline CDR1 is SGHRS and CDR2 YFSETQ. The CDR3 runs 15 residues. With 4 bases clipped from V and 4 bases from J, the junction kept 3 bases outside the gene matches.

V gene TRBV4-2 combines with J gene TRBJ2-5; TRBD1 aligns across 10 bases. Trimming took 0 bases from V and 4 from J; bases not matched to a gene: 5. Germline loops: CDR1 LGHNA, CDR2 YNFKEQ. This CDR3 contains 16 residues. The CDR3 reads CASSQERQGAGETQYF. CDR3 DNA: TGTGCCAGCAGCCAAGAAAGACAGGGGGCCGGAGAGACCCAGTACTTC.

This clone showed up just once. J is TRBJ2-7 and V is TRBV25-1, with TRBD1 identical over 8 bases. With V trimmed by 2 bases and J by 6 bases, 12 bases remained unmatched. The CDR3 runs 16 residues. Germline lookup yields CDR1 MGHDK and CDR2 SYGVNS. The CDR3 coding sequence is TGTGCCAGCAGTGAAAAGCTGGGACAGGCCACTCCCGAGCAGTACTTC. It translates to CASSEKLGQATPEQYF.

The CDR3 DNA sequence: TGTGCCAGCAGTTGGGGGGGGTACAATGAGCAGTTCTTC. This codes for CASSWGGYNEQFF. V usage is TRBV6-5 and J usage is TRBJ2-1; 7 bases align to TRBD2. CDR3 size: 13 residues. Germline lookup yields CDR1 MNHEY and CDR2 SVGAGI. The V segment lost 4 bases and the J segment 4 bases; nucleotides outside the gene matches: 1.

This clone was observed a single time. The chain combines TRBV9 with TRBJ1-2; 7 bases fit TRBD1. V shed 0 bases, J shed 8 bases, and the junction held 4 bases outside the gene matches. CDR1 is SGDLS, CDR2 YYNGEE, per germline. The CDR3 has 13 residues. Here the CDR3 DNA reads TGTGCCAGCAGCGTAGCGAGAGGGGGCGGCTACACCTTC. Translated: CASSVARGGGYTF. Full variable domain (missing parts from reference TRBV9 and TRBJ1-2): DSGVTQTPKHLITATGQRVTLRCSPRSGDLSVYWYQQSLDQGLQFLIQYYNGEERAKGNILERFSAQQFPDLHSELNLSSLELGDSALYFCASSVARGGGYTFGSGTRLTVV.

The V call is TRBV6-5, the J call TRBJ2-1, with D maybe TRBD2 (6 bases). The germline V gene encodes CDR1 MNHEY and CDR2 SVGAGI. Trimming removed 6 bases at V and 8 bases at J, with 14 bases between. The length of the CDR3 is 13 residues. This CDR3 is CASRETGADEQFF. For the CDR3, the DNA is TGTGCCAGCAGAGAGACGGGAGCGGATGAGCAGTTCTTC.

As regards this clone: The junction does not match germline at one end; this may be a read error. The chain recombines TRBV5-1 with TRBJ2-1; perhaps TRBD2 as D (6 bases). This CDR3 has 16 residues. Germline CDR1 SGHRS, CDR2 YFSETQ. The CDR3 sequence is CASSLAVGSSYNEQLF. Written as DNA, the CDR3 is TGCGCCAGCAGCTTGGCCGTCGGGAGCTCCTACAATGAGCAGCTCTTC. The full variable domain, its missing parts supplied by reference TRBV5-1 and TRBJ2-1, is KAGVTQTPRYLIKTRGQQVTLSCSPISGHRSVSWYQQTPGQGLQFLFEYFSETQRNKGNFPGRFSGRQFSNSRSEMNVSTLELGDSALYLCASSLAVGSSYNEQLFGPGTRLTVL.

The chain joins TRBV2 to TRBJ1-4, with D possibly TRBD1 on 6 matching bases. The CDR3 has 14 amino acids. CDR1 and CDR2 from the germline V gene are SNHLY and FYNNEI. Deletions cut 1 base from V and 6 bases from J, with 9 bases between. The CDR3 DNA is TGTGCCAGCAGTGAAGGGGGGCATGATGAAAAACTGTTTTTT. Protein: CASSEGGHDEKLFF.

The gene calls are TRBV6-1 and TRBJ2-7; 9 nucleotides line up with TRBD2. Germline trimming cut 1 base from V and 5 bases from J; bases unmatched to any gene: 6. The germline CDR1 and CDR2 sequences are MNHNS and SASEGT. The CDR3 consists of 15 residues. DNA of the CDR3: TGTGCCAGCAGTGAAGTACGCGGGAGGGCCCACGAGCAGTACTTC. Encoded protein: CASSEVRGRAHEQYF.

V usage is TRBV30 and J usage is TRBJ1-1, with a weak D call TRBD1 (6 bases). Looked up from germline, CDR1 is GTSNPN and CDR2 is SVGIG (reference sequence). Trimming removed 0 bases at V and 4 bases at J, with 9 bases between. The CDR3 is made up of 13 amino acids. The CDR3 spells CAWSVGGSTEAFF. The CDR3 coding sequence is TGTGCCTGGAGTGTAGGGGGAAGCACTGAAGCTTTCTTT. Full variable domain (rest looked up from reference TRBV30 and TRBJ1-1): SQTIHQWPATLVQPVGSPLSLECTVEGTSNPNLYWYRQAAGRGLQLLFYSVGIGQISSEVPQNLSASRPQDRQFILSSKKLLLSDSGFYLCAWSVGGSTEAFFGQGTRLTVV.

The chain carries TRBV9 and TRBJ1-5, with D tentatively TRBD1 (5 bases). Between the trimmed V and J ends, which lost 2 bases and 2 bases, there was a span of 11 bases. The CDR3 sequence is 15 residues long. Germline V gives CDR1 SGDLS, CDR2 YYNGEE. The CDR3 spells CASSVQGDGNQPQHF. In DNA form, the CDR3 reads TGTGCCAGCAGCGTCCAGGGTGATGGCAATCAGCCCCAGCATTTT.

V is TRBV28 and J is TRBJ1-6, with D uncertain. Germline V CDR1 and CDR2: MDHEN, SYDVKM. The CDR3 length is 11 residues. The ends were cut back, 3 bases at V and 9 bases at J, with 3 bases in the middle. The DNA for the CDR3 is TGTGCCAGCAGTTTGAGTTCACCCCTCCACTTT. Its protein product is CASSLSSPLHF. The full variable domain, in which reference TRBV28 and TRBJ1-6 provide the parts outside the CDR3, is DVKVTQSSRYLVKRTGEKVFLECVQDMDHENMFWYRQDPGLGLRLIYFSYDVKMKEKGDIPEGYSVSREKKERFSLILESASTNQTSMYLCASSLSSPLHFGNGTRLTVT.

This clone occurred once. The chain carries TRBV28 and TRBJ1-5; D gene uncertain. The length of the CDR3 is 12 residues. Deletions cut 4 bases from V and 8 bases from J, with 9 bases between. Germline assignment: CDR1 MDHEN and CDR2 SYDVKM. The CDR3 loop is CASSWAVEPQHF. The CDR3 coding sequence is TGTGCCAGCAGTTGGGCGGTTGAGCCCCAGCATTTT.

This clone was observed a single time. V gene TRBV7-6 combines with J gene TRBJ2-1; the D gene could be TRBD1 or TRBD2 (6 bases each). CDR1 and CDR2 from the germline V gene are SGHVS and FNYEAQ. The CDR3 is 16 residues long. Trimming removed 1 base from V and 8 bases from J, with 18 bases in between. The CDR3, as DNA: TGTGCCAGCAGCTTAGGGAGCGGTTGGAGGGGGGATGAGCAGTTCTTC. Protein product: CASSLGSGWRGDEQFF.

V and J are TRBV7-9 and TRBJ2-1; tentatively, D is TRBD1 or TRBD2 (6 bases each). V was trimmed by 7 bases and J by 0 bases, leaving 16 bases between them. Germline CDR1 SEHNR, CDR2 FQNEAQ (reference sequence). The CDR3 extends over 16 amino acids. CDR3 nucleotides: TGTGCCAGCATTCACAAGGGGGGATCCTCCTACAATGAGCAGTTCTTC. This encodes CASIHKGGSSYNEQFF.

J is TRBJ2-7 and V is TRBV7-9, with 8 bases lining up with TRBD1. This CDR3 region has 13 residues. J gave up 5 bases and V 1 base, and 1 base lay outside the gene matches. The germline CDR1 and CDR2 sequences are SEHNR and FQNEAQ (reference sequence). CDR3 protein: CASSLDRGDEQYF. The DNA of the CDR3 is TGTGCCAGCAGCTTAGACAGGGGGGACGAGCAGTACTTC.